This T cell receptor (beta chain) was obtained from a study of blood T cell repertoires in COVID-19. Study background: Samples representing acute and convalescent COVID-19 were sourced from the United States, Italy and Spain. PBMCs, B-cell-depleted T cells, or T cells were the source of the cDNA or gDNA that made up the material.

Per the original data handling: Nucleated cell counts were estimated from reference gene primer amplification. Using immunoSEQ multiplex PCR, the repertoire was profiled, and TCRdb retains in-frame clones only, with some absent. The DNA was the basis for D and trimming; V, J and clone size are from that table. Of over 95,000 clones listed, roughly 76% are singletons. Trimming removed 0 bases from V and 4 bases from J, with 15 bases in between. The CDR3 is made up of 16 amino acids. The germline CDR1 and CDR2 sequences are LGHNA and YSLEER. This sequence joins TRBV4-3 and TRBJ1-2, with D possibly matching TRBD1 (6 bases). The sequenced sample consisted of peripheral blood. The origin of this receptor is a human donor in a cohort sampled during active COVID-19. Written as DNA, the CDR3 is TGCGCCAGCAGCCAAGATCTGAGCCAGGGGCTCTATGGCTACACCTTC. This codes for CASSQDLSQGLYGYTF.